This T cell receptor (beta chain) was captured in a study of siplizumab effects on memory and regulatory T cells. Overall study results and limits: Naive T cells were seemingly more diverse than memory cells, and major contributions to the alloresponse seemed to be made by them. The study did not confirm that proliferating Tregs from siplizumab cultures were suppressive.

TCRdb's copy holds only in-frame clones and misses some; the assay was immunoSEQ multiplex PCR. The table lists 70,000 to 95,000 clones, roughly 96% of them singletons. This CDR3 has 15 amino acids. From germline, CDR1 is SGDLS and CDR2 YYNGEE. The V segment lost 3 bases and the J segment 5 bases; nucleotides outside the gene matches: 7. In regard to this clone: As yet, its antigen is unknown.

The source of this sequence is a human donor in good health. The chain uses TRBV9 and TRBJ1-5; 8 nucleotides match TRBD1. Sample: naive CD4+ T cells sorted from blood. The CDR3 DNA is TGTGCCAGCAGCGACGGACAGGGAATGTATCAGCCCCAGCATTTT. Translation: CASSDGQGMYQPQHF.